This TCR beta chain was retrieved from a study of T-cell memory formation after mild COVID-19. Study results and limitations: Memory sampled before infection contained some responding clones, suggesting cross-reactive memory joined.

V lost 4 bases to trimming and J lost 0 bases, with 7 bases between them. This CDR3 is built from 14 residues. This clonotype was picked up one time. Its antigen remains unknown. Using constant-segment primers, 5'RACE produced TCR alpha and TCR beta cDNA libraries carrying sample barcodes and UMIs. TCRdb re-called the 5' RACE reads through MiXCR, storing one row per CDR3 protein. The sample shows about 190,000 distinct CDR3 sequences, roughly 18% of them seen only once. The TCR sequence derives from an adult woman who had mild COVID-19 (a few samples of this study predate the infection). Cell type and time point are not known. Sequenced material: PBMCs or a T cell subset sorted from them (not recorded which). The chain links TRBV12-3 or TRBV12-4 to TRBJ1-3; no definite D call. CDR3 amino acids: CASSSASSGNTIYF. CDR3 nucleotides: TGTGCCAGCAGTTCGGCCAGCTCTGGAAACACCATATATTTT.